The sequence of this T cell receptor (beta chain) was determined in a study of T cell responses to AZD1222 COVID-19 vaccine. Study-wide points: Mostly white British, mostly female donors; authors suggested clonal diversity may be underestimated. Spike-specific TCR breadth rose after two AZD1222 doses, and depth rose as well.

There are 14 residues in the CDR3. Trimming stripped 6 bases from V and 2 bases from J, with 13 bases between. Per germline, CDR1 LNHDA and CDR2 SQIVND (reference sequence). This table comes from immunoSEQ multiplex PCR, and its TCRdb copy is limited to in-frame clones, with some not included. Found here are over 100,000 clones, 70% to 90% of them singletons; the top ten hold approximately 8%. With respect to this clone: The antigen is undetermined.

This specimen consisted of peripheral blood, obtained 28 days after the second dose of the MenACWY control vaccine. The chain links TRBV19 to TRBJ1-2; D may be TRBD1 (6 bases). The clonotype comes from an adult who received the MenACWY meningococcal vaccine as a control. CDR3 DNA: TGTGCCAGTAGACCCTTAGGGGGAAACTATGGCTACACCTTC. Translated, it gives CASRPLGGNYGYTF.